This T cell receptor beta chain appears in the sequencing data of a study of blood T cell repertoires in COVID-19. Whole-study context: Sites in the United States, Italy and Spain provided acute and convalescent COVID-19 samples.

The CDR3 sequence is 14 residues long. Trimming removed 3 bases at V and 5 bases at J, with 10 bases between. Germline assignment: CDR1 KGHSH and CDR2 LQKENI. Membership in each cohort depended on participant-reported clinical history. A few counts support this clone. Original handling: Reference gene primers were amplified, and this amplification served to estimate nucleated cell counts. Produced via immunoSEQ multiplex PCR; TCRdb's table is partial and in-frame only. That table supplies the V and J calls and clone size; D and trimming were determined from the DNA. Here the sample spans about 210,000 clones, under 90% being singletons.

The receptor's source is a woman aged 50 to 65 with acute COVID-19. Sequencing was performed on PBMCs or T cells enriched from blood (not recorded which). V and J are TRBV18 and TRBJ1-4; no firm D call. The CDR3 region is CASSPARLNEKLFF. CDR3 in DNA: TGTGCCAGCTCACCTGCCAGGCTCAATGAAAAACTGTTTTTT.